The T cell receptor (beta chain) under discussion was sequenced for a study of shared clonotypes between healthy human individuals. Whole-study results and caveats: Roughly 5% of naive CD4 clonotypes were shared across a few donors.

In the source study's methods: Quality scores were absent from the junction-only immunoSEQ sequences, so filtering differed. Only in-frame clones appear in the TCRdb table, and some are missing; sequencing was by immunoSEQ multiplex PCR. V and J calls and clone size come straight from that table; D and trimming were deduced from the DNA. The data hold a few million clones, with roughly nine tenths observed a single time. The CDR3 extends over 12 amino acids. V lost 6 bases and J 2 bases, leaving 11 bases between the germline ends. Germline loops: CDR1 SQVTM, CDR2 ANQGSEA. Each sample came from a Caucasian adult donor living in Nashville, Tennessee. CD4+ cells yielded CD45RA+ naive and CD45RA-negative memory subsets. This clone was observed once. Its antigen is still unknown.

The V gene is TRBV29-1, the J gene TRBJ2-7; no definite D call. This clonotype was obtained from a man aged 18 to 29 in good health. Source material: naive CD4+ T cells sorted from blood. As for subset: CD45RA+ positively selected. CDR3: CSVADGTYEQYF. CDR3 nucleotides: TGCAGCGTGGCCGACGGTACCTACGAGCAGTACTTC.